This is a list of T cell receptor beta chains from one sample in a study of shared clonotypes between healthy human individuals. Using immunoSEQ multiplex PCR, the repertoire was profiled, and TCRdb retains in-frame clones only, with some absent. Seen here are about 1.5 million clones, around 97% observed once, and the top ten hold 1% to 1.5%. Sequenced input: naive CD4+ T cells sorted from blood. Receptors were obtained from a man aged 25-45 years in good health. The CDR3 runs from the conserved cysteine through the conserved F or W. A D gene is named only where the DNA matches it firmly. Rows may omit the clone size; those that give it use once, few, many or a size class.

d_gene: TRBD2; v_gene: TRBV5-1; j_gene: TRBJ2-1; abundance: NA; CDR3aa: CASSLTRGGSNDNEQFF; CDR3nt: TGCGCCAGCAGCTTGACTCGGGGAGGGAGTAACGACAATGAGCAGTTCTTC
d_gene: TRBD1; v_gene: TRBV6-6; j_gene: TRBJ1-2; abundance: NA; CDR3aa: CASSYSDRGHGYTF; CDR3nt: TGTGCCAGCAGTTACTCTGACAGGGGGCATGGCTACACCTTC
d_gene: TRBD2; v_gene: TRBV10-3; j_gene: TRBJ2-5; abundance: once; CDR3aa: CATRGGPQETQYF; CDR3nt: TGTGCCACCCGGGGAGGGCCCCAAGAGACCCAGTACTTC
d_gene: NA; v_gene: TRBV7-6; j_gene: TRBJ1-3; abundance: NA; CDR3aa: CASSLMTTYSGNTIYF; CDR3nt: TGTGCCAGCAGCTTGATGACAACCTACTCTGGAAACACCATATATTTT
d_gene: TRBD2; v_gene: TRBV2; j_gene: TRBJ2-5; abundance: NA; CDR3aa: CASSEGLAGVGYF; CDR3nt: TGTGCCAGCAGTGAAGGCCTAGCGGGAGTGGGGTACTTC
d_gene: NA; v_gene: TRBV30; j_gene: TRBJ1-5; abundance: NA; CDR3aa: CACESDRTFNQPQHF; CDR3nt: TGTGCCTGTGAATCGGACAGAACGTTTAATCAGCCCCAGCATTTT
d_gene: TRBD2; v_gene: TRBV30; j_gene: TRBJ2-2; abundance: once; CDR3aa: CAWSGTSGTQNTGELFF; CDR3nt: TGTGCCTGGTCGGGGACTAGCGGGACCCAGAACACCGGGGAGCTGTTTTTT
d_gene: NA; v_gene: TRBV9; j_gene: TRBJ2-1; abundance: NA; CDR3aa: CASSVAGRGEQFF; CDR3nt: TGTGCCAGCAGCGTAGCGGGGCGGGGTGAGCAGTTCTTC
d_gene: NA; v_gene: TRBV5-1; j_gene: TRBJ1-1; abundance: NA; CDR3aa: CASSPRTRVDAEAFF; CDR3nt: TGCGCCAGCTCTCCCAGGACCCGGGTCGACGCTGAAGCTTTCTTT
d_gene: TRBD2; v_gene: TRBV10-3; j_gene: TRBJ2-3; abundance: NA; CDR3aa: CAISELAGRGDTQYF; CDR3nt: TGTGCCATCAGTGAACTAGCGGGCAGGGGGGATACGCAGTATTTT
d_gene: NA; v_gene: TRBV28; j_gene: TRBJ2-1; abundance: once; CDR3aa: CASAGRNEQFF; CDR3nt: TGTGCCAGCGCGGGGCGGAATGAGCAGTTCTTC
d_gene: NA; v_gene: TRBV15; j_gene: TRBJ2-5; abundance: NA; CDR3aa: CATSRVGSEETQYF; CDR3nt: TGTGCCACCAGCAGAGTTGGCAGCGAAGAGACCCAGTACTTC
d_gene: NA; v_gene: TRBV7-9; j_gene: TRBJ2-7; abundance: NA; CDR3aa: CASSRLWEQYF; CDR3nt: TGTGCCAGCAGCCGACTTTGGGAGCAGTACTTC
d_gene: TRBD2; v_gene: TRBV28; j_gene: TRBJ2-7; abundance: NA; CDR3aa: CASSFPGLAGVEQYF; CDR3nt: TGTGCCAGCAGTTTTCCGGGACTAGCGGGAGTCGAGCAGTACTTC
d_gene: NA; v_gene: TRBV28; j_gene: TRBJ1-2; abundance: NA; CDR3aa: CASSLERGNYGYTF; CDR3nt: TGTGCCAGCAGTCTCGAGAGGGGGAACTATGGCTACACCTTC
d_gene: TRBD1; v_gene: TRBV2; j_gene: TRBJ2-3; abundance: NA; CDR3aa: CASMMDRGTDTQYF; CDR3nt: TGTGCCAGCATGATGGACAGGGGGACAGATACGCAGTATTTT
d_gene: TRBD2; v_gene: TRBV5-1; j_gene: TRBJ2-3; abundance: NA; CDR3aa: CASSLDGLVADTQYF; CDR3nt: TGCGCCAGCAGCTTGGATGGACTAGTAGCAGATACGCAGTATTTT
d_gene: TRBD2; v_gene: TRBV10-2; j_gene: TRBJ2-1; abundance: NA; CDR3aa: CASSEFRGRLAGDSYNEQFF; CDR3nt: TGCGCCAGCAGTGAGTTCAGGGGGAGACTAGCGGGAGATTCCTACAATGAGCAGTTCTTC
d_gene: TRBD2; v_gene: TRBV5-4; j_gene: TRBJ2-1; abundance: once; CDR3aa: CASSSPPSGVYNEQFF; CDR3nt: TGTGCCAGCAGCTCCCCCCCTAGCGGGGTTTACAATGAGCAGTTCTTC
d_gene: TRBD2; v_gene: TRBV11-1; j_gene: TRBJ2-2; abundance: NA; CDR3aa: CASSLLAGGTGELFF; CDR3nt: TGTGCCAGCAGCTTATTAGCGGGAGGGACCGGGGAGCTGTTTTTT
d_gene: TRBD1; v_gene: TRBV19; j_gene: TRBJ1-5; abundance: NA; CDR3aa: CASSINRGGDQPQHF; CDR3nt: TGTGCCAGTAGTATAAACAGGGGAGGGGATCAGCCCCAGCATTTT
d_gene: NA; v_gene: TRBV11-2; j_gene: TRBJ2-7; abundance: NA; CDR3aa: CASSPRDGLSYEQYF; CDR3nt: TGTGCCAGCAGCCCCCGGGACGGCCTCTCCTACGAGCAGTACTTC